Presented here are 27 T cell receptor beta chains from one specimen sequenced in a study of T cells in Graves' hyperthyroidism and ophthalmopathy (dated by TCRdb to about 2019). Library method: multiplex PCR. Sequencing took place on an Illumina HiSeq 2000. TCR beta CDR3 regions were amplified from RNA transcripts. The TCR CDR3 was subjected to a first round of RT-PCR using the HTBI primer set and the Qiagen OneStep RT-PCR kit. Using fastp trimming at Q25 and MiXCR clonotype assembly, TCRdb reanalyzed the public sequencing data and kept in-frame beta chains. All rows with the same CDR3 protein become a single entry with the most common DNA and genes. In all, the sample holds about 350,000 distinct CDR3 sequences, and nearly 15% of those were seen once. The ten largest clones take up roughly a fifth of the sample. Material for sequencing was blood. The receptor set was obtained from a woman aged 60 to 75 with Graves' ophthalmopathy.

This clonotype was observed at least ten times. The J gene is TRBJ2-7, the V gene TRBV28; no definite D call. The V end lost 6 bases, the J end lost 3 bases, and 6 bases lay between the germline ends. This CDR3 spans 11 amino acids. CDR1 MDHEN and CDR2 SYDVKM come from the germline V gene. The CDR3 here is CASRRLYEQYF. The CDR3 nucleotides are TGTGCCAGCAGGCGCCTCTACGAGCAGTACTTC.

This chain joins TRBV7-9 and TRBJ2-2, with 9 bases identical to TRBD1. The CDR3 consists of 16 residues. The V gene's germline CDR1 is SEHNR and CDR2 FQNEAQ (reference sequence). With 3 bases clipped from V and 5 bases from J, the junction kept 7 bases outside the gene matches. CDR3 sequence (DNA): TGTGCCAGCAGCTTTCTGGACAGGGGTATGACCGGGGAGCTGTTTTTT. Its protein product is CASSFLDRGMTGELFF.

This clonotype turned up a few times. This rearrangement joins TRBV9 to TRBJ2-1, with unresolved D. In germline, CDR1 is SGDLS, CDR2 YYNGEE. CDR3 length: 11 residues. V was pared by 4 bases and J by 8 bases, with 7 bases between. CDR3 protein: CASSSGYEQFF. The CDR3 DNA reads as TGTGCCAGCAGCTCCGGATATGAGCAGTTCTTC.

The V gene is TRBV5-1, the J gene TRBJ2-2; no clear D. Trimming left V 0 bases short and J 3 bases short, with 12 bases between. The CDR3 totals 16 residues. Looked up from germline, CDR1 is SGHRS and CDR2 is YFSETQ. CDR3 sequence (DNA): TGCGCCAGCAGCTTGGATCCGGCGTTGTACACCGGGGAGCTGTTTTTT. Protein sequence: CASSLDPALYTGELFF.

This clonotype appeared many times. The V gene is TRBV2, the J gene TRBJ2-7; maybe TRBD1 (5 bases). V lost 8 bases, J lost 4 bases, and 12 bases lay in between. CDR1 and CDR2 (germline): SNHLY, FYNNEI. This CDR3 comprises 12 residues. For the CDR3, the DNA is TGTGCCAGCTTGGGGCTGAGGTACGAGCAGTACTTC. This sequence encodes CASLGLRYEQYF.

This clonotype has just a few counts. Since a much larger clone is just one base distant, this may be a read error. The V and J genes are TRBV20-1 and TRBJ2-1; D perhaps matches TRBD1 (6 bases). The germline gives CDR1 DFQATT, CDR2 SNEGSKA (reference sequence). This CDR3 is 15 amino acids long. The CDR3 reads CSAREGADSHNEQFF. CDR3 sequence (DNA): TGCAGTGCTAGAGAGGGGGCCGACTCCCACAATGAGCAGTTCTTC.

This clonotype was seen at least ten times. This chain links TRBV6-5 with TRBJ2-1; 7 nucleotides line up with TRBD2. V lost 0 bases to trimming and J lost 4 bases; unmatched junction nucleotides: 15. This CDR3 is built from 19 residues. The germline CDR1 and CDR2 sequences are MNHEY and SVGAGI. The CDR3 spells CASSYSFGSVAGEYNEQFF. DNA of the CDR3: TGTGCCAGCAGTTACTCTTTTGGGTCCGTGGCGGGAGAGTACAATGAGCAGTTCTTC.

V is TRBV30 and J is TRBJ2-3, with TRBD2 matching 12 bases. CDR3 length equals 15 residues. Germline trimming cut 5 bases from V and 2 bases from J; bases unmatched to any gene: 5. Germline V gene data show CDR1 as GTSNPN and CDR2 as SVGIG (reference sequence). The CDR3 loop reads CAWAGLAGPTDTQYF. Here the CDR3 DNA reads TGTGCCTGGGCCGGACTAGCGGGACCCACAGATACGCAGTATTTT.

The sample holds a few counts of this clonotype. The DNA of the CDR3 is TGTGCCACCAGTGATTTTGGGCGTTACGGCACAGATACGCAGTATTTT. Amino acids: CATSDFGRYGTDTQYF. The V and J genes are TRBV24-1 and TRBJ2-3; D is unclear. The CDR3 consists of 16 residues. V was cut by 1 base and J by 1 base, with 11 bases left in between. CDR1 is KGHDR, CDR2 SFDVKD, per germline.

This clonotype was counted ten times or more. The chain combines TRBV3-1 with TRBJ1-1, with a weak D call TRBD1 (6 bases). The ends were cut back, 6 bases at V and 1 base at J, with 12 bases in the middle. This CDR3 is 14 amino acids long. Germline V lookup: CDR1 LGHDT, CDR2 YNNKEL (reference sequence). The CDR3 sequence: CASSLKGGNTEAFF. CDR3 DNA sequence: TGTGCCAGCAGTTTAAAGGGGGGGAACACTGAAGCTTTCTTT.

The sample holds many counts of this clonotype. The chain employs TRBV20-1 and TRBJ2-2; 7 bases match TRBD2. V lost 1 base, J lost 4 bases, and 9 bases stayed unmatched. The CDR3 is 16 residues long. Germline values: CDR1 DFQATT, CDR2 SNEGSKA (reference sequence). The CDR3 region is CSARVGGGPSTGELFF. CDR3 DNA: TGCAGTGCTAGAGTTGGGGGAGGGCCCAGCACCGGGGAGCTGTTTTTT.

This clonotype was counted only a few times. V gene TRBV5-1 combines with J gene TRBJ2-7; 12 bases map to TRBD1. J was trimmed by 7 bases and V by 4 bases; bases with no gene match: 12. The CDR3 contains 16 residues. Germline assignment: CDR1 SGHRS and CDR2 YFSETQ. The CDR3 DNA follows: TGCGCCAGCAGCCCATCCGGGACAGGGGGCCTGGGAGAGCAGTACTTC. Translation gives CASSPSGTGGLGEQYF.

This rearrangement joins TRBV25-1 to TRBJ2-1; D assignment may be TRBD1 or TRBD2 (6 bases each). The CDR3 spans 14 residues. Trimming cost V 4 bases and J 10 bases, with 17 bases left between them. Per germline, CDR1 MGHDK and CDR2 SYGVNS. CDR3 residues: CASSAPSPGGEQFF. The DNA of the CDR3 is TGTGCCAGCAGTGCCCCCAGCCCCGGGGGCGAGCAGTTCTTC.

This clonotype was observed many times. The chain employs TRBV18 and TRBJ2-1, with 11 nucleotides matching TRBD2. CDR3 length: 13 amino acids. The germline V gene has CDR1 KGHSH and CDR2 LQKENI. V lost 9 bases, J lost 5 bases, and 3 bases stayed unmatched. The CDR3 loop reads CASLGLADNEQFF. The CDR3 DNA reads TGTGCCAGTCTGGGACTAGCGGACAATGAGCAGTTCTTC.

This clonotype was counted at least ten times. V is TRBV3-1 and J is TRBJ2-1; the D call may be TRBD1 or TRBD2 (6 bases each). This CDR3 spans 13 amino acids. Germline lookup yields CDR1 LGHDT and CDR2 YNNKEL (reference sequence). Trimming left V 4 bases short and J 9 bases short, with 13 bases between. The chain's CDR3 is CASSLREGGEQFF. DNA for the CDR3: TGTGCCAGCAGCCTCCGAGAGGGGGGTGAGCAGTTCTTC.

The V call is TRBV20-1, the J call TRBJ2-2; 16 bases align to TRBD2. CDR1 and CDR2 from the germline V gene are DFQATT and SNEGSKA (reference sequence). Trimming cost V 4 bases and J 3 bases; bases outside gene matches: 8. CDR3 length equals 18 residues. CDR3 sequence: CSATGTSGRALDTGELFF. The CDR3 nucleotides read TGCAGTGCTACCGGGACTAGCGGGAGGGCCCTCGACACCGGGGAGCTGTTTTTT.

The rearrangement uses TRBV14 and TRBJ1-4, with D tentatively TRBD1 (5 bases). Between the trimmed V and J ends, which lost 1 base and 4 bases, there was a span of 10 bases. In germline, CDR1 is SGHDN, CDR2 FVKESK. This CDR3 spans 15 amino acids. This CDR3 reads CASSQAGTGNEKLFF. CDR3 bases: TGTGCCAGCAGCCAAGCGGGGACTGGTAATGAAAAACTGTTTTTT. Using reference TRBV14 and TRBJ1-4 for the parts outside the CDR3, the full variable domain is EAGVTQFPSHSVIEKGQTVTLRCDPISGHDNLYWYRRVMGKEIKFLLHFVKESKQDESGMPNNRFLAERTGGTYSTLKVQPAELEDSGVYFCASSQAGTGNEKLFFGSGTQLSVL.

This clonotype was picked up many times. The chain links TRBV5-1 to TRBJ2-1; 9 bases are shared with TRBD2. V was pared by 7 bases and J by 9 bases, with 8 bases of the junction left unmatched. The CDR3 loop spans 13 amino acids. Germline CDR1 reads SGHRS; CDR2 reads YFSETQ. The CDR3 DNA follows: TGCGCCAGCGAAGAAGCGGGAGGAGGTGAGCAGTTCTTC. It encodes CASEEAGGGEQFF.

This clonotype has a handful of counts. The rearrangement uses TRBV6-2 or TRBV6-3 and TRBJ2-1, with D perhaps matching TRBD2 (6 bases). Germline V gives CDR1 MNHEY, CDR2 SVGEGT. Trimming cost V 6 bases and J 5 bases, with 11 bases left between them. CDR3 length equals 13 residues. The CDR3 reads CASRGLPNNEQFF. DNA for the CDR3: TGTGCCAGCAGGGGACTTCCCAACAATGAGCAGTTCTTC.

This sequence joins TRBV19 and TRBJ1-2; no reliable D call. The V gene's germline CDR1 is LNHDA and CDR2 SQIVND (reference sequence). The CDR3 is 16 residues long. Trimming stripped 5 bases from V and 0 bases from J, with 16 bases between. The CDR3 DNA reads as TGTGCCAGTAGTTCCTCTACAGCGTCGGCTAACTATGGCTACACCTTC. Translating gives CASSSSTASANYGYTF. The variable domain in full, with the rest retrieved from reference TRBV19 and TRBJ1-2, is DGGITQSPKYLFRKEGQNVTLSCEQNLNHDAMYWYRQDPGQGLRLIYYSQIVNDFQKGDIAEGYSVSREKKESFPLTVTSAQKNPTAFYLCASSSSTASANYGYTFGSGTRLTVV.

Ten or more counts support this clonotype. The CDR3 spells CASFPGLALSTDTQYF. The DNA for the CDR3 is TGTGCCAGCTTCCCGGGACTAGCGCTGAGCACAGATACGCAGTATTTT. The chain uses TRBV2 and TRBJ2-3; 10 positions agree with TRBD2. Germline lookup yields CDR1 SNHLY and CDR2 FYNNEI. This CDR3 contains 16 residues. J lost 0 bases, V lost 8 bases, and 8 bases had no gene match.

This clonotype was counted at least ten times. The CDR3 sequence is CSARVGSGNNYNEQFF. As DNA, the CDR3 is TGCAGTGCTAGAGTCGGTAGCGGGAATAATTACAATGAGCAGTTCTTC. This chain connects TRBV20-1 to TRBJ2-1; 8 bases are shared with TRBD2. The germline V gene encodes CDR1 DFQATT and CDR2 SNEGSKA (reference sequence). V was clipped by 1 base and J by 4 bases; unmatched bases: 9. The CDR3 consists of 16 residues.

This clonotype was counted many times. The CDR3 DNA follows: TGTGCCAGCAGTTTTGGCTGGAGCTCCTACGAGCAGTACTTC. It yields the protein CASSFGWSSYEQYF. The J gene is TRBJ2-7, the V gene TRBV12-3 or TRBV12-4; D unresolved. Between the trimmed V and J ends, which lost 3 bases and 0 bases, there was a span of 9 bases. CDR3 length: 14 residues.

Many counts were recorded for this clonotype. The V gene is TRBV3-1, the J gene TRBJ2-2, with D possibly matching TRBD2 (5 bases). Trimming took 0 bases from V and 7 from J, leaving 9 bases between them. Germline V gene lookup returns CDR1 LGHDT and CDR2 YNNKEL (reference sequence). The CDR3 sequence is 14 residues long. CDR3 coding DNA: TGTGCCAGCAGCCAAGATTTCGGGATCGGGGAGCTGTTTTTT. Translating it yields CASSQDFGIGELFF.

This clonotype was detected only a few times. V and J are TRBV9 and TRBJ2-7, with no clear D. V lost 0 bases to trimming and J lost 2 bases, with 9 bases between them. The CDR3 has 14 residues. Germline lookup yields CDR1 SGDLS and CDR2 YYNGEE. CDR3 in amino acids: CASSVDKLTYEQYF. In DNA, the CDR3 is TGTGCCAGCAGCGTAGACAAACTCACCTACGAGCAGTACTTC.

Worth noting for this clonotype: The junction departs from germline at one end; a sequencing error may be responsible. This chain connects TRBV19 to TRBJ1-5; D not certain. CDR3 size: 13 residues. Germline CDR1 is LNHDA and CDR2 is SQIVND (reference sequence). This CDR3 is CASSVDSNRPQHF. The DNA for the CDR3 is TGTGCCAGTAGTGTCGATAGCAATCGGCCCCAGCATTTT.

This clonotype was seen many times. The chain couples TRBV27 to TRBJ1-6; 12 bases are a match to TRBD1. CDR1 and CDR2 from the germline V gene are MNHEY and SMNVEV (reference sequence). This CDR3 region has 16 residues. V dropped 4 bases and J dropped 10; count of bases not matched to a gene: 8. CDR3 amino acids: CASSSLSGTGGSPLHF. CDR3 nucleotide sequence: TGTGCCAGCAGTTCGCTATCCGGGACAGGGGGCTCACCCCTCCACTTT.